These 23 T cell receptor beta chains were sequenced from one sample in a study of T cell clonality in common variable immunodeficiency. Method: immunoSEQ multiplex PCR; TCRdb's copy keeps in-frame clones and lacks some. Listed here are around 81,000 clones without any singletons, the top ten holding around 0.82%. Sequenced material: peripheral blood mononuclear cells. These receptors originate from a person aged 18 to 75 in good health.

This clone was counted many times. Read sequence stops 3 residues before the CDR3 end, and the germline J gene provides the missing end. The J gene is TRBJ1-2, the V gene TRBV29-1, with D tentatively TRBD1 (6 bases). The V gene lost 4 bases and the J gene lost 4 bases, with 10 bases spanning the gap. The CDR3 extends over 12 amino acids. Germline CDR1 reads SQVTM; CDR2 reads ANQGSEA. CDR3 DNA (partial): TGCAGCGTTGGGACAGTTTCCTATGGC. This gives the protein CSVGTVSYG. The whole CDR3 is CSVGTVSYGYTF. Looking up the rest from reference TRBV29-1 and TRBJ1-2 gives the full variable domain: SAVISQKPSRDICQRGTSLTIQCQVDSQVTMMFWYRQQPGQSLTLIATANQGSEATYESGFVIDKFPISRPNLTFSTLTVSNMSPEDSSIYLCSVGTVSYGYTFGSGTRLTVV.

This clone was seen ten or more times. The read is 3 residues too short to cover the CDR3 end, so that end is filled in from the germline J gene. The chain joins TRBV11-3 to TRBJ2-3; a weak D match, TRBD2 (5 bases). This CDR3 region has 13 residues. CDR1 is SGHNT and CDR2 is YENEEA in the germline V gene. Between the trimmed V and J ends, which lost 5 bases and 4 bases, there was a span of 10 bases. The CDR3 spells CASSPGGADTQYF. The CDR3 DNA, read in part, is TGTGCCAGCAGCCCAGGAGGCGCAGATACG.

This clone was seen ten or more times. CDR3 DNA, as far as it was read: TGTGCCAGCAGGGGGGGACAGGGGAGTTTTGAG. Translating it yields CASRGGQGSFE. From start to end, the CDR3 is CASRGGQGSFEQFF. The chain uses TRBV12-3 or TRBV12-4 and TRBJ2-1; TRBD1 matches 10 bases. The read gets to within 3 residues of the CDR3 end, and the germline J gene fills in the rest. CDR3 length: 14 amino acids. With 6 bases clipped from V and 9 bases from J, the junction kept 8 bases outside the gene matches.

In its sample, this clone was seen many times. The CDR3 extends 3 residues past the end of the read, so its final part is completed from the germline J gene. The chain combines TRBV7-2 with TRBJ2-3, with 11 bases that match TRBD2. Trimming took 7 bases from V and 2 from J; bases not matched to a gene: 5. CDR1 and CDR2 from the germline V gene are SGHTA and FQGNSA. The CDR3 length is 15 residues. CDR3 loop: CASTSSGRYTDTQYF. The CDR3 bases that were read are TGTGCCAGCACGTCTAGCGGGAGGTACACAGATACG.

This clone was seen repeatedly, ten times or more. The DNA ends 3 residues before the CDR3 does, and the rest of the CDR3 is filled in from the germline J gene. The chain uses TRBV6-2 or TRBV6-3 and TRBJ2-5; 10 bases align to TRBD2. Germline lookup yields CDR1 MNHEY and CDR2 SVGEGT. This CDR3 has 16 residues. V lost 0 bases, J lost 5 bases, and 6 bases stayed unmatched. CDR3 amino acids: CASSYSSGRADETQYF. The DNA read from the CDR3 is TGTGCCAGCAGTTACTCCAGCGGGAGGGCCGATGAGACC.

This clone was detected many times. The sequenced fragment ends 3 residues before the CDR3 boundary, so the rest is inferred from the germline J gene. V is TRBV30 and J is TRBJ1-5; D not resolved. The CDR3 is 12 amino acids. CDR1 and CDR2 from the germline V gene are GTSNPN and SVGIG (reference sequence). Trimming removed 3 bases from V and 7 bases from J, with 10 bases in between. CDR3 protein: CAWRFSSQPQHF. CDR3 DNA, as far as it was read: TGTGCCTGGAGATTTTCGAGCCAGCCC. The full variable domain, rest sourced from reference TRBV30 and TRBJ1-5, is SQTIHQWPATLVQPVGSPLSLECTVEGTSNPNLYWYRQAAGRGLQLLFYSVGIGQISSEVPQNLSASRPQDRQFILSSKKLLLSDSGFYLCAWRFSSQPQHFGDGTRLSIL.

This clone was picked up many times. The read is 3 residues too short to cover the CDR3 end, so that end is filled in from the germline J gene. V gene TRBV7-3 combines with J gene TRBJ2-2; 7 positions agree with TRBD2. Trimming removed 5 bases from V and 0 bases from J; junction bases left unmatched: 3. Per the germline V gene, CDR1 is SGHTA and CDR2 is FQGTGA. The CDR3 is made up of 15 amino acids. The CDR3 region is CASSPSGANTGELFF. The covered CDR3 bases are TGTGCCAGCAGCCCTAGCGGAGCGAACACCGGGGAG.

This clone was picked up many times. The CDR3 end is not reached by the read, which stops 3 residues before it; the germline J gene fills it in. The rearrangement joins TRBV19 to TRBJ2-5; D is unclear. CDR3 length: 13 amino acids. Trimming took off 4 bases at V and 2 bases at J, with 8 bases between the two ends. Looked up from germline, CDR1 is LNHDA and CDR2 is SQIVND (reference sequence). Partial CDR3 DNA: TGTGCCAGTAGTAGTGCGACTCAAGAGACC. It encodes CASSSATQET. The whole CDR3 sequence is CASSSATQETQYF.

Ten or more counts support this clone. With the read ending 3 residues before the CDR3 end, the germline J gene is used to fill in that end. J is TRBJ2-3 and V is TRBV24-1; TRBD1 matches at 10 bases. The CDR3 contains 15 residues. The ends lost 2 bases at V and 4 bases at J; junction bases unmatched: 2. Germline values: CDR1 KGHDR, CDR2 SFDVKD. CDR3 bases read: TGTGCCACCAGTGATTCGACAGGGGGCCCAGATACG. It encodes CATSDSTGGPDT. The whole CDR3 protein is CATSDSTGGPDTQYF.

This clone was seen ten or more times. The DNA ends 3 residues before the CDR3 does, and the rest of the CDR3 is filled in from the germline J gene. This sequence joins TRBV10-3 and TRBJ2-7, with D possibly being TRBD1 (6 bases). V was trimmed by 4 bases and J by 6 bases, leaving 13 bases between them. The V gene's germline CDR1 is ENHRY and CDR2 SYGVKD. The CDR3 has 13 amino acids. Partial CDR3 DNA: TGTGCCATCAGTGCGAGGGACATCGGCGAG. It translates to CAISARDIGE. The CDR3 reads in full as CAISARDIGEQYF.

This clone was observed many times. Coverage ceases 3 residues before the CDR3 finishes, and the germline J gene fills in the end. This sequence joins TRBV5-1 and TRBJ2-6; possibly TRBD2 for D (6 bases). The germline V gene has CDR1 SGHRS and CDR2 YFSETQ. V was clipped by 4 bases and J by 1 base, with 12 bases between them. This CDR3 has 16 residues. The CDR3: CASSLLTSSGANVLTF. CDR3 DNA, as far as it was read: TGCGCCAGCAGCCTACTGACTAGTTCTGGGGCCAACGTC.

This clone appeared many times. The read halts 3 residues ahead of the CDR3 end, with the missing end drawn from the germline J gene. The V gene is TRBV6-1, the J gene TRBJ2-1; D ambiguous. V lost 4 bases to trimming and J lost 3 bases, with 7 bases between them. CDR1 and CDR2 (germline): MNHNS, SASEGT. This CDR3 contains 13 residues. The DNA read from the CDR3 is TGTGCCAGCAGTGGACTCTTCTACAATGAG. Amino acid sequence: CASSGLFYNE. The complete CDR3 sequence is CASSGLFYNEQFF.

This clone came up many times. The CDR3 end lies 3 residues beyond the end of the read and is filled in from the germline J gene. The rearrangement uses TRBV4-1 and TRBJ2-3; 7 nucleotides line up with TRBD1. The CDR3 runs to 17 residues. Losses at the gene ends were 0 bases for V and 6 bases for J; bases not matched to a gene: 12. Germline V gene data show CDR1 as MGHRA and CDR2 as YSYEKL. The CDR3 sequence: CASSQDTAGGLKDTQYF. CDR3 DNA (partial): TGCGCCAGCAGCCAAGATACGGCAGGGGGTCTGAAGGATACG.

There are many counts of this clone. The read ends 3 residues before the CDR3 terminus; that terminus is restored from the germline J gene. V gene TRBV7-8 combines with J gene TRBJ2-1, with D possibly matching TRBD2 (6 bases). The germline CDR1 and CDR2 sequences are SGHVS and FQNEAQ. The CDR3 contains 16 residues. V was pared by 4 bases and J by 8 bases, with 21 bases between. CDR3 loop: CASSSYRFGTRDEQFF. The sequenced part of the CDR3 DNA is TGTGCCAGCAGCTCTTACCGATTCGGGACTCGCGATGAG. Using reference TRBV7-8 and TRBJ2-1 for the parts outside the CDR3, the full variable domain is GAGVSQSPRYKVAKRGQDVALRCDPISGHVSLFWYQQALGQGPEFLTYFQNEAQLDKSGLPSDRFFAERPEGSVSTLKIQRTQQEDSAVYLCASSSYRFGTRDEQFFGPGTRLTVL.

Points on this clone: The sequence runs out 3 residues before the end of the CDR3; the remainder is reconstructed from the germline J gene. The J gene is TRBJ2-5, the V gene TRBV20-1; maybe TRBD2 (6 bases). The CDR3 runs 12 residues. Trimming took 6 bases from V and 2 from J, leaving 10 bases between them. Germline V lookup: CDR1 DFQATT, CDR2 SNEGSKA (reference sequence). The sequenced part of the CDR3 DNA is TGCAGTGCGAGGGACTTTCAAGAGACC. As protein: CSARDFQET. The CDR3 in its entirety is CSARDFQETQYF.

This clone was found many times. The CDR3 goes on 3 residues after the read ends, and that part is filled in from the germline J gene. V gene TRBV14 combines with J gene TRBJ2-4; 8 nucleotides agree with TRBD2. The V and J ends lost 3 bases and 2 bases, in that order; junction bases with no gene match: 9. CDR1 is SGHDN, CDR2 FVKESK, per germline. The CDR3 runs to 17 residues. The CDR3 bases that were read are TGTGCCAGCAGCCAGACTAGCGTTTCCCTTCCCAAAAACATT. Its protein product is CASSQTSVSLPKNI. The full CDR3 protein is CASSQTSVSLPKNIQYF. Full variable domain (rest looked up from reference TRBV14 and TRBJ2-4): EAGVTQFPSHSVIEKGQTVTLRCDPISGHDNLYWYRRVMGKEIKFLLHFVKESKQDESGMPNNRFLAERTGGTYSTLKVQPAELEDSGVYFCASSQTSVSLPKNIQYFGAGTRLSVL.

This clone was seen at least ten times. Read data end 3 residues before the CDR3 end; the end is taken from the germline J gene. The J gene is TRBJ2-1, the V gene TRBV5-1, with 7 bases that match TRBD2. This CDR3 comprises 16 residues. Losses at the gene ends were 4 bases for V and 7 bases for J; bases not matched to a gene: 14. Looked up from germline, CDR1 is SGHRS and CDR2 is YFSETQ. The part of the CDR3 DNA that was read is TGCGCCAGCAGCCCTAGTGAGGGAGGGCGCGGGAATGAG. As protein: CASSPSEGGRGNE. The full CDR3 protein is CASSPSEGGRGNEQFF. The whole variable domain, remainder taken from reference TRBV5-1 and TRBJ2-1, is KAGVTQTPRYLIKTRGQQVTLSCSPISGHRSVSWYQQTPGQGLQFLFEYFSETQRNKGNFPGRFSGRQFSNSRSEMNVSTLELGDSALYLCASSPSEGGRGNEQFFGPGTRLTVL.

This clone was counted many times. Read data end 3 residues before the CDR3 end; the end is taken from the germline J gene. The rearrangement joins TRBV6-2 or TRBV6-3 to TRBJ2-1; TRBD2 matches 11 bases. CDR3 length: 15 residues. The V gene end was trimmed by 5 bases and the J gene end by 3 bases; junction bases not matched to a gene: 3. Looked up from germline, CDR1 is MNHEY and CDR2 is SVGEGT. The CDR3 loop reads CASSLLAGDYNEQFF. The covered CDR3 bases are TGTGCCAGCAGTCTACTAGCGGGAGACTACAATGAG.

The sample holds many counts of this clone. The read stops 3 residues short of the end of the CDR3; the missing end is completed from the germline J gene. This chain uses TRBV19 with TRBJ2-7; D possibly matches TRBD1 or TRBD2 (5 bases each). CDR1 and CDR2 from the germline V gene are LNHDA and SQIVND (reference sequence). Trimming took off 8 bases at V and 1 base at J, with 15 bases between the two ends. This CDR3 region has 14 residues. Incomplete CDR3 DNA: TGTGCCAGTCGTAACCGAGGGGCATCCTACGAG. This gives the protein CASRNRGASYE. The whole CDR3 is CASRNRGASYEQYF.

Ten or more counts support this clone. The read falls 3 residues short of the CDR3 end, and the missing part is taken from the germline J gene. The chain couples TRBV19 to TRBJ1-1; a possible D gene is TRBD1 (6 bases). The germline V and J ends were trimmed by 3 bases and 0 bases, with 14 bases remaining between them. CDR1 is LNHDA and CDR2 is SQIVND in the germline V gene (reference sequence). This CDR3 spans 16 amino acids. The CDR3 DNA, read in part, is TGTGCCAGTAGTATTAGTTTTGGGGGCCTGAACACTGAA. The encoded protein is CASSISFGGLNTE. The full CDR3 protein is CASSISFGGLNTEAFF.

In its sample, this clone was seen many times. The CDR3 end lies 3 residues beyond the end of the read and is filled in from the germline J gene. The V call is TRBV12-3 or TRBV12-4, the J call TRBJ2-3; D gene ambiguous. The V and J ends lost 5 bases and 3 bases respectively, with 3 bases between them. The CDR3 extends over 11 amino acids. Incomplete CDR3 DNA: TGTGCCAGCAGTGTAACAGATACG. Translating gives CASSVTDT. The entire CDR3 protein is CASSVTDTQYF.

This clone was seen at least ten times. Sequencing ends 3 residues short of the CDR3 end; the germline J gene provides the rest. The rearrangement uses TRBV14 and TRBJ2-5; no definite D call. The CDR3 is made up of 12 amino acids. Germline-derived CDR1 and CDR2 are SGHDN and FVKESK. V was shortened by 6 bases and J by 5 bases, with 10 bases between the two germline ends. The DNA read from the CDR3 is TGTGCCAGCAGTCCAAGCGATGAGACC. This gives the protein CASSPSDET. The entire CDR3 sequence reads CASSPSDETQYF.

This clone was seen ten or more times. The read ends 3 residues shy of where the CDR3 ends; the end is completed using the germline J gene. V is TRBV20-1 and J is TRBJ2-6; D call uncertain. This CDR3 has 18 residues. Germline loops: CDR1 DFQATT, CDR2 SNEGSKA (reference sequence). With 2 bases removed from V and 3 bases from J, the gap between germline ends came to 20 bases. The CDR3 bases that were read are TGCAGTGCTAGAATAAGGGCCTTGCCTTTTGGTGGGGCCAACGTC. Protein: CSARIRALPFGGANV. The entire CDR3 reads CSARIRALPFGGANVLTF.